The following is a T cell receptor beta chain sequence with its context. No antigen is known for it. The record has no base qualities; no much larger clone is one base away. The CDR3 spans 13 residues, from the cysteine through the phenylalanine. The DNA shown is the 39-base CDR3, in frame from base 1. A distance of 11 bases separates the germline ends of V and J, which lose 6 bases and 5 bases respectively. In the germline V gene (reference sequence), CDR1 corresponds to MNHEY and CDR2 to SMNVEV. This specimen comes from a study of quantifying T cell responses using KT2 cells (dated by TCRdb to 2017 to 2019). With regard to the full study: RNA was DNase-treated and reverse transcribed with TCR alpha and beta constant-region primers, mostly using SuperScript III. The efficiency of the T4 ligation step under optimum conditions was estimated to be above 9.5%. To avoid over-amplification, PCR2 was carried out as a SYBR Green qPCR and halted once a predetermined fluorescence threshold was reached. Results the study describes overall, beyond this receptor: At very high KT2 spike-in numbers, detection of KT2 sequences reached saturation. KT2 sequences were detected down to the lowest spike-in tested, which was about one KT2 cell per 100,000 PBMC. Counts of KT2 alpha and beta sequences scaled linearly with input KT2 cell number over several orders of magnitude. The study did not include a side-by-side comparison of this pipeline with other TCR sequencing techniques.

The method was UMI-ligation and nested PCR. A single-stranded oligonucleotide bearing the Illumina SP2 sequence and a UMI was ligated to the 3' end of the cDNA with T4 RNA ligase 1. PCR1 used around 4 cycles (98 degrees C 15 s, 69 degrees C 30 s, 72 degrees C 40 s), and the beta primer was an equimolar mix of RC1.1 and RC1.2 that covered TRBC1 and TRBC2. From PCR2 onward, TCR alpha and beta chains were processed separately, with sample indices and Illumina adaptors added. The UMI comprised 12 random nucleotides, as two hexamers separated by a spacer, placed after an 8-base spacer. Sequencing was done on an Illumina MiSeq using v2 2x251 paired-end chemistry, usually with approximately 11 samples per run. To increase diversity, 5-7% PhiX DNA was added to each sequencing library. Processing in the source paper ran as follows. Raw reads were converted to FASTQ with bcl2fastq and demultiplexed by dual indices using Demultiplexor. V and J genes were assigned by Decombinator through tag matching that permitted a single base-pair mismatch. UMIs were used by Collapsinator to correct both sequencing errors and frequency errors caused by PCR heterogeneity. CDR3Translator converted Decombinator identifiers into nucleotide sequence, translated that sequence into amino acids, and extracted CDR3 based on C- and N-terminal motifs. Each distinct KT2 TCR was counted as one cluster of KT2 sequences that shared a single unique molecular identifier. The public reads were run again by TCRdb, first through fastp at Q25 and then through MiXCR, and only productive beta chains were kept. Entries that share a CDR3 protein sequence are merged under the most common genes and DNA. The V and J calls were determined by TCRdb, not by the authors. The sample records about 33,000 distinct CDR3 sequences, 10% of which are singletons. The ten largest clonotypes hold around 9.8% of the sample.

To test the sensitivity and accuracy of the pipeline, known numbers of KT2, a T cell clone whose TCR had already been sequenced, were spiked into unfractionated PBMC. KT2 cells were mixed with a fixed number of PBMC to create a range of KT2-to-PBMC ratios. Material: PBMCs spiked with cells of the T cell clone KT2. The sequence was obtained from a human donor. Recombination linked TRBV27 to TRBJ1-5, with the identity of the D gene unclear. The DNA sequence is TGTGCCAGCAGGCCTTCTAGGGATCAGCCCCAGCATTTT. It encodes CASRPSRDQPQHF.